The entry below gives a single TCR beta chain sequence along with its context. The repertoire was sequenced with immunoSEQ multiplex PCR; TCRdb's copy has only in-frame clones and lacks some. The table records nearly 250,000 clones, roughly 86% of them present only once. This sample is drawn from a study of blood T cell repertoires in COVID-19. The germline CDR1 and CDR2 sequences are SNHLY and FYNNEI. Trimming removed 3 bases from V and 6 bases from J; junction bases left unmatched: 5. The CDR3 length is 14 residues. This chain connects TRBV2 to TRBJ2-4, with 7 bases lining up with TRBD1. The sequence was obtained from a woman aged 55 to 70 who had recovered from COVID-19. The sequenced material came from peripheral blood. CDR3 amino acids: CASSEGQLLNIQYF. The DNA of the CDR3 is TGTGCCAGCAGTGAGGGACAGCTGCTAAACATTCAGTACTTC.